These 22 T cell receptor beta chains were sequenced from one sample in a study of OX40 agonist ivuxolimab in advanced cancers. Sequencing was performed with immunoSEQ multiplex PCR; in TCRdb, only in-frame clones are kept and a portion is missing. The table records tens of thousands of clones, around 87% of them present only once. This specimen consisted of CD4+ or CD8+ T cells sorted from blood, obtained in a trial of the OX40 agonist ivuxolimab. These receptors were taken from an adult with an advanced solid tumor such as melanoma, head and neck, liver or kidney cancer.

CDR3 region: CASSLGTSGGVKTQYF. DNA for the CDR3: TGTGCCAGCAGCTTGGGGACTAGCGGGGGTGTAAAGACCCAGTACTTC. The V call is TRBV5-4, the J call TRBJ2-5, with 13 bases lining up with TRBD2. CDR3 length: 16 amino acids. Germline loops: CDR1 SGHNT, CDR2 YYREEE (reference sequence). J gave up 6 bases and V 0 bases, and 5 bases lay outside the gene matches.

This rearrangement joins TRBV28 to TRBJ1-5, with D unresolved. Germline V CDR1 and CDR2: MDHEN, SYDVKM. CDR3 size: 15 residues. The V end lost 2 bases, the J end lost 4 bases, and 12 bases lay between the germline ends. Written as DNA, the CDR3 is TGTGCCAGCAGTTTACCCCATACCATGAATCAGCCCCAGCATTTT. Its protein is CASSLPHTMNQPQHF. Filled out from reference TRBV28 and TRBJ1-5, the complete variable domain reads DVKVTQSSRYLVKRTGEKVFLECVQDMDHENMFWYRQDPGLGLRLIYFSYDVKMKEKGDIPEGYSVSREKKERFSLILESASTNQTSMYLCASSLPHTMNQPQHFGDGTRLSIL.

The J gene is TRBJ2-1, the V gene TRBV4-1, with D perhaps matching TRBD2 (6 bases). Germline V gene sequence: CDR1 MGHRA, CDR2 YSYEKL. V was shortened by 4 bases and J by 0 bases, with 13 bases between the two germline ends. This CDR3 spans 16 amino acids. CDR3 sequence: CASSPMDGSSYNEQFF. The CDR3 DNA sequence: TGCGCCAGCAGCCCGATGGACGGGAGCTCCTACAATGAGCAGTTCTTC.

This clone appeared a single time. CDR3 residues: CATSRAYNEQFF. CDR3 nucleotide sequence: TGTGCCACCAGCAGAGCTTACAATGAGCAGTTCTTC. V is TRBV15 and J is TRBJ2-1, with unresolved D. V dropped 1 base and J dropped 4 bases, with 2 bases sitting between them. Germline V gene data show CDR1 as LNHNV and CDR2 as YYDKDF (reference sequence). There are 12 residues in the CDR3.

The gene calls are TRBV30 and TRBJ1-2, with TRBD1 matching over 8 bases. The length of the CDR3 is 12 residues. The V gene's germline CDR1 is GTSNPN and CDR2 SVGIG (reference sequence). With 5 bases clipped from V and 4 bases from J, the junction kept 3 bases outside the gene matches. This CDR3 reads CAWAGGVYGYTF. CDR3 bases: TGTGCCTGGGCAGGGGGCGTCTATGGCTACACCTTC.

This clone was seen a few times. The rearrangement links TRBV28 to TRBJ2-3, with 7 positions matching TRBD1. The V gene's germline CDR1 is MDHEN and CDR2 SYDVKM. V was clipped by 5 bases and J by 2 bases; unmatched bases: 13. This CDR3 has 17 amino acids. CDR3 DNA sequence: TGTGCCAGCAGTCCCCCAATAACAGGGGCTTACACAGATACGCAGTATTTT. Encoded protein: CASSPPITGAYTDTQYF.

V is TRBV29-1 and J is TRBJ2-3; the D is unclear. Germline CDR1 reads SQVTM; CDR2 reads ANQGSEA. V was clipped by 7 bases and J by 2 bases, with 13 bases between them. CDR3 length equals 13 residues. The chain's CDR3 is CSAFLRNTDTQYF. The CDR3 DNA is TGCAGCGCATTCCTCAGGAACACAGATACGCAGTATTTT.

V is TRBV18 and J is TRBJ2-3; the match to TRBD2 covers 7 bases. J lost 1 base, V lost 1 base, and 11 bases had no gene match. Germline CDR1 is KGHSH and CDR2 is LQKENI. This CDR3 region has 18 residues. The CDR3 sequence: CASSPRQGGAPGTDTQYF. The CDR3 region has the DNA TGTGCCAGCTCACCACGGCAGGGAGGGGCTCCGGGCACAGATACGCAGTATTTT.

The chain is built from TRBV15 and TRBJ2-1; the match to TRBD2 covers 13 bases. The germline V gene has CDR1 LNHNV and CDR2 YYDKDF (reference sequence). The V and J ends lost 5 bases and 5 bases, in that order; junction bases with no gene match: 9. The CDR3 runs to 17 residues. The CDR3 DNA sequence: TGTGCCACCAGCCCGCCCCTGGGACTAGCGGGAAACAATGAGCAGTTCTTC. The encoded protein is CATSPPLGLAGNNEQFF.

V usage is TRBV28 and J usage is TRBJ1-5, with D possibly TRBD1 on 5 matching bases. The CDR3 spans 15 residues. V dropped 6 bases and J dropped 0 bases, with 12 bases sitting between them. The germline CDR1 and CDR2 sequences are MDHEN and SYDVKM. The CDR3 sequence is CASRAGGYSNQPQHF. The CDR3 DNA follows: TGTGCCAGCAGAGCCGGGGGGTATAGCAATCAGCCCCAGCATTTT. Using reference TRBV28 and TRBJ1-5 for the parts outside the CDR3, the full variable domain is DVKVTQSSRYLVKRTGEKVFLECVQDMDHENMFWYRQDPGLGLRLIYFSYDVKMKEKGDIPEGYSVSREKKERFSLILESASTNQTSMYLCASRAGGYSNQPQHFGDGTRLSIL.

CDR3 region: CASTPHGGPTHYGYTF. The CDR3 DNA follows: TGTGCCAGCACCCCGCACGGGGGCCCGACGCACTATGGCTACACCTTC. The J gene is TRBJ1-2, the V gene TRBV7-8; D possibly corresponds to TRBD1 (6 bases). The CDR3 has 16 amino acids. V lost 7 bases, J lost 3 bases, and 21 bases lay in between. Germline CDR1 SGHVS, CDR2 FQNEAQ.

CDR3 sequence (DNA): TGTGCCATCAGGAAGACAGATTCGAACACTGAAGCTTTCTTT. This codes for CAIRKTDSNTEAFF. This chain links TRBV10-3 with TRBJ1-1; D possibly corresponds to TRBD1 (5 bases). CDR1 is ENHRY, CDR2 SYGVKD, per germline. V was trimmed by 6 bases and J by 1 base, leaving 12 bases between them. The CDR3 contains 14 residues.

As DNA, the CDR3 is TGTGCCAGCAGTCTCAACAGGGGTGCCTACACTGAAGCTTTCTTT. Protein sequence: CASSLNRGAYTEAFF. The chain joins TRBV6-1 to TRBJ1-1; 7 nucleotides line up with TRBD1. Germline CDR1 and CDR2: MNHNS and SASEGT. V was clipped by 5 bases and J by 3 bases; unmatched bases: 9. This CDR3 has 15 residues.

CDR3 loop: CASSARSRQPANVLTF. CDR3 nucleotides: TGTGCCAGCAGTGCCAGGAGTAGACAGCCGGCCAACGTCCTGACTTTC. The chain joins TRBV2 to TRBJ2-6, with a tentative D call TRBD1 (5 bases). Per germline, CDR1 SNHLY and CDR2 FYNNEI. CDR3 size: 16 residues. Deletions cut 4 bases from V and 6 bases from J, with 16 bases between.

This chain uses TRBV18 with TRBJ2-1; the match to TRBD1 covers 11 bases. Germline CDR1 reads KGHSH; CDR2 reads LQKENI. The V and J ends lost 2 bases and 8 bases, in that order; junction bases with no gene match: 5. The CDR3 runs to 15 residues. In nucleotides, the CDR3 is TGTGCCAGCTCACCAATGGGACAGGGGGGCGATGAGCAGTTCTTC. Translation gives CASSPMGQGGDEQFF.

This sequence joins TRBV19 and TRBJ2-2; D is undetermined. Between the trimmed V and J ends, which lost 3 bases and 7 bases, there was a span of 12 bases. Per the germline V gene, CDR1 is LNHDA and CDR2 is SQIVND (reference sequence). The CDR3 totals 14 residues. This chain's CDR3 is CASSIRLWGGELFF. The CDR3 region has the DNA TGTGCCAGTAGTATCCGGCTTTGGGGCGGGGAGCTGTTTTTT. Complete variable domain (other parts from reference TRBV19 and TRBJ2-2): DGGITQSPKYLFRKEGQNVTLSCEQNLNHDAMYWYRQDPGQGLRLIYYSQIVNDFQKGDIAEGYSVSREKKESFPLTVTSAQKNPTAFYLCASSIRLWGGELFFGEGSRLTVL.

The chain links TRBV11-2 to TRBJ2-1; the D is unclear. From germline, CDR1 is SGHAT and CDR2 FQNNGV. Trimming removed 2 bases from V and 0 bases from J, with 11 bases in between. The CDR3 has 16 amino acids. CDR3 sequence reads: CASSLTERLSYNEQFF. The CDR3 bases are TGTGCCAGCAGCTTAACGGAGAGACTCTCCTACAATGAGCAGTTCTTC.

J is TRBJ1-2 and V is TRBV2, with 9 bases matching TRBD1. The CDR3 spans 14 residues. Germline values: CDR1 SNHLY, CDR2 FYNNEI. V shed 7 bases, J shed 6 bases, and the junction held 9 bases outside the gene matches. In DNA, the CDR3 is TGTGCCAGCATCTGGGACAGGGAGGAGGATGGCTACACCTTC. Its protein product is CASIWDREEDGYTF.

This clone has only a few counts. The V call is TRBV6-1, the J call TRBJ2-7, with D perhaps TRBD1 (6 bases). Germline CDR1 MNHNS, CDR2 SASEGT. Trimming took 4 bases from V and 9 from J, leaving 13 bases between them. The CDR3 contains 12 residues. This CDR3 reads CASSATGFGQYV. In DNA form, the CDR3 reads TGTGCCAGCAGTGCGACAGGATTCGGGCAGTACGTC.

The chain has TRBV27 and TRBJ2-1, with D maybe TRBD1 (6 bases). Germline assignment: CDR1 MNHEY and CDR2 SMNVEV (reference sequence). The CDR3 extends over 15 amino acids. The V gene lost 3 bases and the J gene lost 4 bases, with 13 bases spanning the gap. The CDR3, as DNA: TGTGCCAGCAGTTTCAGGGGCGTAATATACAATGAGCAGTTCTTC. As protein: CASSFRGVIYNEQFF.

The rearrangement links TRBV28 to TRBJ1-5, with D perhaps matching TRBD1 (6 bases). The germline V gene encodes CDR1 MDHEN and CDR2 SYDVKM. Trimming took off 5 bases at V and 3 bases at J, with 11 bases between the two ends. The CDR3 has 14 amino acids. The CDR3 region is CASSAGATNQPQHF. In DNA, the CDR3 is TGTGCCAGCAGTGCAGGGGCGACCAATCAGCCCCAGCATTTT.

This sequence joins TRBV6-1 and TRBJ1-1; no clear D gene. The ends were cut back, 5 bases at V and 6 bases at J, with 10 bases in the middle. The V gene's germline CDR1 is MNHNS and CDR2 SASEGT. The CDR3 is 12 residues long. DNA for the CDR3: TGTGCCAGCAGTCGTGACTCGTCTGAAGCTTTCTTT. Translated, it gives CASSRDSSEAFF.